This TCR beta chain was observed in a study of shared clonotypes between healthy human individuals. Study information: Donors, aged 18 to 49, were a couple of women and three men.

Germline V gene data show CDR1 as MNHEY and CDR2 as SMNVEV (reference sequence). Trimming shortened V by 6 bases and J by 5 bases, and 16 bases separated the two germline ends. The CDR3 has 14 amino acids. It was CD45RO-negative cells, positively selected for CCR7, that made up naive CD8 cells, with terminally differentiated effector memory CD45RA+ cells excluded. TCRdb's copy holds only in-frame clones and misses some; the assay was immunoSEQ multiplex PCR. The profile shows millions of clones, approximately 94% of them singletons. Points from the study as a whole: Represented genetic and exposure-history diversity was restricted by having few donors.

Notes on this clone: Its antigen remains unidentified.

The TCR originated in a man in his late teens or twenties in good health. Some clones in this sample may be carry-over from other donors' samples. Sequenced material: naive CD8+ T cells from PBMCs. The chain employs TRBV27 and TRBJ2-5; D tentatively fits TRBD1 or TRBD2 (5 bases each). The CDR3 sequence is CASSPQRGWETQYF. CDR3 in DNA: TGTGCCAGCAGCCCCCAGAGGGGTTGGGAGACCCAGTACTTC.